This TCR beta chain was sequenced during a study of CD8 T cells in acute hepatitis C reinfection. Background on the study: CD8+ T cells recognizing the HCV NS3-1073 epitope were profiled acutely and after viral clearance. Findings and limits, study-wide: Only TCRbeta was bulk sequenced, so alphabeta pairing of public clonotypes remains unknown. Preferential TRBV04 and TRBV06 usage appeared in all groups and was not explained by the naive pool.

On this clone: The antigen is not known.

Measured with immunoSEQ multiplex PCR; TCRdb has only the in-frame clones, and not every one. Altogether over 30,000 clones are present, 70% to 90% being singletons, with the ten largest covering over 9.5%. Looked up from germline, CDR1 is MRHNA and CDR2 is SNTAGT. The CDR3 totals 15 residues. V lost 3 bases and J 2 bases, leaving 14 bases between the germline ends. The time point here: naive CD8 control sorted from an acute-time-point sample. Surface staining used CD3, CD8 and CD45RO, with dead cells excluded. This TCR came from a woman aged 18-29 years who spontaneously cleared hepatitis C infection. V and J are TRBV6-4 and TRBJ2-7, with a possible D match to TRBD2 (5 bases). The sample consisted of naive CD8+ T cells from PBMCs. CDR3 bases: TGTGCCAGCAGTGAGTACGCGGGTGCAGCCTACGAGCAGTACTTC. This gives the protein CASSEYAGAAYEQYF.